Below are 3 T cell receptor beta chains sequenced from a single sample in a study of blood T cell repertoires in COVID-19. This table comes from immunoSEQ multiplex PCR, and its TCRdb copy is limited to in-frame clones, with some not included. The table lists 100,000 to 150,000 clones, approximately 90% of them singletons. What was sequenced was peripheral blood. The source is a man in his 60s with COVID-19, enrolled during active disease.

The rearrangement uses TRBV5-1 and TRBJ1-2; TRBD1 might be the D (5 bases). The CDR3 spans 16 residues. V was pared by 7 bases and J by 0 bases, with 19 bases between. Germline V gives CDR1 SGHRS, CDR2 YFSETQ. Written as DNA, the CDR3 is TGCGCCAGCTGCAGAGGCTGGGGCGAAACTAACTATGGCTACACCTTC. The encoded protein is CASCRGWGETNYGYTF.

This chain connects TRBV5-4 to TRBJ2-5; 8 nucleotides match TRBD2. The CDR3 contains 18 residues. Germline CDR1 SGHNT, CDR2 YYREEE (reference sequence). V was clipped by 4 bases and J by 4 bases; unmatched bases: 18. In DNA form, the CDR3 reads TGTGCCAGCAGCCCCGCATCAGCGGGGGTCGTTTCAGGAGAGACCCAGTACTTC. It codes for CASSPASAGVVSGETQYF.

The gene calls are TRBV9 and TRBJ1-2; no definite D call. The germline V gene encodes CDR1 SGDLS and CDR2 YYNGEE. V was trimmed by 0 bases and J by 3 bases, leaving 12 bases between them. The CDR3 loop spans 15 amino acids. CDR3 sequence reads: CASSVGGVKDYGYTF. The CDR3 DNA reads TGTGCCAGCAGCGTAGGAGGAGTAAAAGACTATGGCTACACCTTC.